The rows below give T cell receptor beta chains drawn from one sample of a study of tumor and adjacent non-tumor tissue in lung cancer. TCRdb recomputed calls from the multiplex PCR reads with MiXCR, one row per CDR3 protein. The profile covers over 130,000 distinct CDR3 sequences, with around 66% appearing a single time and about 20% taken by the ten largest. Sequenced sample: lung tumor tissue. Receptor source: a man aged 55 to 69 with small cell lung cancer. The CDR3 runs from the conserved cysteine through the conserved F or W. Each record gives: V gene, J gene, clone size, D gene, CDR3 length, CDR3 protein, CDR3 DNA. The D gene is left open where the match is weak. Expanded clones are given a class, and other clones once, few, many or no size at all.

v_call: TRBV11-3
j_call: TRBJ2-5
clone_size: -
d_call: TRBD1
cdr3_length: 15
cdr3_aa: CPSSTNRGSQETQYF
cdr3_nt: TGTCCCAGCAGCACTAACAGGGGGTCCCAAGAGACCCAGTACTTC

v_call: TRBV4-2
j_call: TRBJ2-3
clone_size: few
d_call: TRBD2
cdr3_length: 17
cdr3_aa: CASSQEASGRAGDTQYF
cdr3_nt: TGTGCCAGCAGCCAAGAAGCTAGCGGGAGGGCCGGAGATACGCAGTATTTT

v_call: TRBV11-2
j_call: TRBJ2-3
clone_size: many
d_call: TRBD2
cdr3_length: 16
cdr3_aa: CASSLGTSDNTDTQYF
cdr3_nt: TGTGCCAGCAGCTTGGGGACTAGCGACAACACAGATACGCAGTATTTT

v_call: TRBV11-3
j_call: TRBJ1-1
clone_size: -
d_call: -
cdr3_length: 15
cdr3_aa: CASSRVTGSATEAFF
cdr3_nt: TGTGCCAGCAGCCGAGTTACAGGGTCTGCCACTGAAGCATTCTTT

v_call: TRBV4-1
j_call: TRBJ2-1
clone_size: many
d_call: -
cdr3_length: 13
cdr3_aa: CASSQATREVQFF
cdr3_nt: TGCGCCAGCAGCCAAGCGACACGGGAAGTGCAGTTCTTC

v_call: TRBV11-2
j_call: TRBJ2-3
clone_size: -
d_call: -
cdr3_length: 14
cdr3_aa: CASSLQGETDTQYF
cdr3_nt: TGTGCCAGCAGCTTACAGGGTGAAACAGATACGCAATATTTT

v_call: TRBV20-1
j_call: TRBJ1-2
clone_size: few
d_call: -
cdr3_length: 13
cdr3_aa: CSAPRQFFYGYTF
cdr3_nt: TGCAGTGCTCCAAGACAGTTCTTTTATGGCTACACCTTC

v_call: TRBV28
j_call: TRBJ2-1
clone_size: -
d_call: TRBD2
cdr3_length: 15
cdr3_aa: CVSSSSGIVYNEQFF
cdr3_nt: TGTGTCAGCAGTTCTAGCGGGATAGTATACAATGAGCAGTTCTTC

v_call: TRBV7-9
j_call: TRBJ1-2
clone_size: -
d_call: TRBD1
cdr3_length: 14
cdr3_aa: CASSPGQGNYGYTF
cdr3_nt: TGTGCCAGCAGCCCCGGACAGGGGAACTATGGCTACACCTTC

v_call: TRBV28
j_call: TRBJ1-4
clone_size: many
d_call: -
cdr3_length: 18
cdr3_aa: CASSPLFLPRAPNEKLFF
cdr3_nt: TGTGCCAGCAGCCCGCTCTTTCTCCCCCGGGCACCTAATGAAAAACTGTTTTTT

v_call: TRBV12-3/TRBV12-4
j_call: TRBJ2-3
clone_size: few
d_call: TRBD1
cdr3_length: 15
cdr3_aa: CASTDRGRGTDTQYF
cdr3_nt: TGTGCCAGCACTGACAGGGGCCGGGGCACAGATACGCAGTATTTT

v_call: TRBV20-1
j_call: TRBJ2-1
clone_size: many
d_call: TRBD1
cdr3_length: 16
cdr3_aa: CSASDPGQGSYNEQFF
cdr3_nt: TGCAGTGCTAGCGATCCGGGACAGGGCTCCTACAATGAGCAGTTCTTC

v_call: TRBV11-2
j_call: TRBJ1-2
clone_size: medium-sized
d_call: -
cdr3_length: 13
cdr3_aa: CASSLTGVYGYTF
cdr3_nt: TGTGCCAGCAGCTTAACAGGAGTCTATGGCTACACCTTC

v_call: TRBV11-1
j_call: TRBJ1-1
clone_size: -
d_call: TRBD1
cdr3_length: 17
cdr3_aa: CASSRDPGQVKNTEAFF
cdr3_nt: TGTGCCAGTAGCCGCGACCCGGGACAGGTAAAAAATACTGAAGCTTTCTTT

v_call: TRBV11-1
j_call: TRBJ2-7
clone_size: -
d_call: -
cdr3_length: 12
cdr3_aa: CASSFKAYEQHF
cdr3_nt: TGTGCCAGCAGCTTCAAGGCTTACGAGCAGCACTTC

v_call: TRBV6-2/TRBV6-3
j_call: TRBJ1-5
clone_size: many
d_call: -
cdr3_length: 15
cdr3_aa: CASRLTGPSSQPQHF
cdr3_nt: TGTGCCAGCAGACTAACCGGGCCCAGTAGTCAGCCCCAGCATTTT

v_call: TRBV11-3
j_call: TRBJ2-1
clone_size: once
d_call: TRBD2
cdr3_length: 15
cdr3_aa: CVSSLGTSVRYEQFF
cdr3_nt: TGTGTCAGCAGCTTAGGGACTAGCGTGAGATATGAGCAGTTCTTC

v_call: TRBV4-2
j_call: TRBJ2-1
clone_size: -
d_call: -
cdr3_length: 13
cdr3_aa: CASSQGPYNEQCF
cdr3_nt: TGTGCCAGCAGCCAAGGCCCTTACAATGAGCAGTGCTTC